These 5 T cell receptor beta chains originate from one sample sequenced in a study of vaccination effects on CD4 cells after COVID-19. Generated by immunoSEQ multiplex PCR, the TCRdb table keeps only in-frame clones and is missing some. Among just under 60,000 clones listed, around 82% were seen once. Expansion with viral peptide pools was applied to antigen-specific CD4+ T cells by the ViraFEST assay prior to sequencing. Culture lasted over 9 days before CD4+ T cell isolation. Two doses of BNT162b2 or mRNA-1273 vaccine were administered to participants. Their target antigens are unknown. The sample consisted of CD4+ T cells from PBMCs cultured with HCoV-OC43 spike peptides, taken after COVID-19 vaccination. Subset in this sample: HCoV-OC43 spike overlapping peptide pool stimulation. The source of these receptors is a human donor who received a COVID-19 vaccine.

This clone has only one observation. The V gene is TRBV4-1, the J gene TRBJ2-3; the match to TRBD2 covers 7 bases. V shed 2 bases, J shed 8 bases, and the junction held 13 bases outside the gene matches. This CDR3 is 16 amino acids long. Per the germline V gene, CDR1 is MGHRA and CDR2 is YSYEKL. The CDR3 reads CASSQPLAAVHPTQYF. The CDR3 coding sequence is TGCGCCAGCAGCCAACCCCTAGCGGCGGTTCACCCTACGCAGTATTTT.

The chain carries TRBV18 and TRBJ1-6, with D possibly TRBD1 on 5 matching bases. V was shortened by 2 bases and J by 7 bases, with 9 bases between the two germline ends. Germline CDR1 and CDR2: KGHSH and LQKENI. The CDR3 runs 14 residues. The CDR3 loop reads CASSPGARNSPLHF. The CDR3 DNA follows: TGTGCCAGCTCACCAGGGGCGCGAAATTCACCCCTCCACTTT.

The chain has TRBV7-2 and TRBJ1-2; TRBD1 might be the D (5 bases). Deletions cut 6 bases from V and 6 bases from J, with 14 bases between. This CDR3 contains 13 residues. Germline loops: CDR1 SGHTA, CDR2 FQGNSA. The DNA for the CDR3 is TGTGCCAGCAGTTCCAGGGACGGGCATGGCTACACCTTC. Translation gives CASSSRDGHGYTF.

The V call is TRBV6-1, the J call TRBJ1-2; 10 bases match TRBD1. The V gene end was trimmed by 2 bases and the J gene end by 4 bases; junction bases not matched to a gene: 4. Germline lookup yields CDR1 MNHNS and CDR2 SASEGT. CDR3 size: 15 residues. DNA of the CDR3: TGTGCCAGCAGTGAATATTGGACAGGGGGCTATGGCTACACCTTC. It encodes CASSEYWTGGYGYTF.

The genes are TRBV5-3 and TRBJ1-2; D uncertain. Being an ORF, TRBV5-3 has a function that is uncertain. V was cut by 1 base and J by 2 bases, with 15 bases left in between. The CDR3 runs to 16 residues. CDR3 coding DNA: TGTGCCAGAAGCTTGTTCCCCCACGGGCAAAACTATGGCTACACCTTC. Its protein is CARSLFPHGQNYGYTF.